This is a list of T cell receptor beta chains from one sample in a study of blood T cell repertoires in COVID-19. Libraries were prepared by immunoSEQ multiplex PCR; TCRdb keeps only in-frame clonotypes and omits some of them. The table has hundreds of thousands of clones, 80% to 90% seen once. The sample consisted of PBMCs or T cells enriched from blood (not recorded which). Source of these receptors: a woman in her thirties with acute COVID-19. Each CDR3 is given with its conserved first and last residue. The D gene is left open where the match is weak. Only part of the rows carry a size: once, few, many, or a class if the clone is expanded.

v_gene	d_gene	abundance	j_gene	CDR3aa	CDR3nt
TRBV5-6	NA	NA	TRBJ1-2	CASSTPPGRGPRYGYTF	TGTGCCAGCAGCACGCCACCTGGTCGCGGTCCCCGTTATGGCTACACCTTC
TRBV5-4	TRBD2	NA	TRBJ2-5	CASSKGLAGGLQETQYF	TGTGCCAGCAGCAAGGGACTAGCGGGGGGACTTCAAGAGACCCAGTACTTC
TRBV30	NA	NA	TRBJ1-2	CAWSPSLRLPNYGYTF	TGTGCCTGGAGTCCCTCCTTGCGGCTTCCTAACTATGGCTACACCTTC
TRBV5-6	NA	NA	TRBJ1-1	CASSLGGPDAFF	TGTGCCAGCAGCTTGGGGGGGCCGGACGCTTTCTTT
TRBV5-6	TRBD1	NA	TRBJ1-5	CASSQGWTGNSQPQHF	TGTGCCAGCAGCCAAGGTTGGACAGGGAATAGTCAGCCCCAGCATTTT
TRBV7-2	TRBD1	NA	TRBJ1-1	CASSDREGTEAFF	TGTGCCAGCAGCGACAGGGAAGGGACTGAAGCTTTCTTT
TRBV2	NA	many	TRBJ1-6	CASLREGSSPLHF	TGTGCCAGTCTGAGGGAGGGATCATCACCCCTCCACTTT
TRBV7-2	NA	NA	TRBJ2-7	CASSLLGGSYEQYF	TGTGCCAGCAGCTTATTGGGGGGTTCCTACGAGCAGTACTTC
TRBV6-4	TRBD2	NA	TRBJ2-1	CASSGSGEGNEQFF	TGTGCCAGCAGTGGTAGCGGGGAGGGAAATGAGCAGTTCTTC
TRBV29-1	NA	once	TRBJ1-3	CSVEDIGVDLGNTIYF	TGCAGCGTTGAAGATATAGGGGTAGACCTTGGAAACACCATATATTTT
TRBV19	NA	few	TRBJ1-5	CASSDRTEFNQPQHF	TGTGCCAGTAGTGATCGAACAGAGTTTAATCAGCCCCAGCATTTT
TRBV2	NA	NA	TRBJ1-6	CASSPQGTYNSPLHF	TGTGCCAGCAGTCCACAGGGCACCTATAATTCACCCCTCCACTTT
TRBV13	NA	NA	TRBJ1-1	CASSPIGRDEAFF	TGTGCCAGCAGCCCGATTGGACGGGATGAAGCTTTCTTT
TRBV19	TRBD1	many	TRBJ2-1	CASIGRTGAELDEQFF	TGTGCCAGCATCGGGCGTACAGGGGCGGAGTTGGATGAGCAGTTCTTC
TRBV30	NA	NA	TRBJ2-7	CAWSDTAYEQYF	TGTGCCTGGAGTGATACGGCCTACGAGCAGTACTTC
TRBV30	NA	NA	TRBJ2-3	CAWSLTQGDTQYF	TGTGCCTGGAGTCTTACCCAGGGAGATACGCAGTATTTT
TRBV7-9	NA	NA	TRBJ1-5	CASSLSVTADQPQHF	TGTGCCAGCAGCTTATCTGTTACAGCCGATCAGCCCCAGCATTTT
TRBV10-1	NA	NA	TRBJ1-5	CASGHDNQPQHF	TGCGCCAGTGGACATGACAATCAGCCCCAGCATTTT
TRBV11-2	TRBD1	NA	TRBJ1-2	CASSPGQGGYGYTF	TGTGCCAGCAGCCCAGGACAGGGAGGCTATGGCTACACCTTC
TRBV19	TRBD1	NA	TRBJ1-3	CASSKGTGSLPGNTIYF	TGTGCCAGTAGTAAAGGGACAGGGTCTCTGCCTGGAAACACCATATATTTT
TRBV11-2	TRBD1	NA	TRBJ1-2	CASSPTAGTGFIHGYTF	TGTGCCAGCAGCCCAACAGCCGGGACAGGGTTCATCCATGGCTACACCTTC
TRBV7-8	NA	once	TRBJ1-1	CASSLGEGGNTEAFF	TGTGCCAGCAGCCTCGGGGAAGGGGGGAACACTGAAGCTTTCTTT
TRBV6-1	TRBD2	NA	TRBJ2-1	CASSDSSGGRRWNEQFF	TGTGCCAGCAGTGACAGCAGCGGGGGGAGGAGGTGGAATGAGCAGTTCTTC
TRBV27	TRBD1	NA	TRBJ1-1	CASRRDRVGNTEAFF	TGTGCCAGCAGACGGGACAGGGTGGGGAACACTGAAGCTTTCTTT
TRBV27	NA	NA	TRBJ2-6	CASTDQYRVSGANVLTF	TGTGCCAGCACGGATCAATACAGGGTGTCTGGGGCCAACGTCCTGACTTTC
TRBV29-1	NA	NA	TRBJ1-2	CSVEVTPTLRGGYTF	TGCAGCGTTGAAGTAACTCCGACCCTACGGGGTGGCTACACCTTC
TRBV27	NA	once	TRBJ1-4	CASSLQGQGEKLFF	TGTGCCAGCAGTTTGCAGGGTCAGGGTGAAAAACTGTTTTTT
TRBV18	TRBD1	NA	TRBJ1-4	CASSPTTGAGQTNEKLFF	TGTGCCAGCTCACCAACGACAGGGGCAGGTCAAACTAATGAAAAACTGTTTTTT
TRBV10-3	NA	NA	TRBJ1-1	CAISELTGPTEAFF	TGTGCCATCAGTGAGTTGACAGGACCCACTGAAGCTTTCTTT
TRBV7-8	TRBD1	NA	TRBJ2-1	CASSLQGAYEQFF	TGTGCCAGCAGCTTACAGGGGGCATATGAGCAGTTCTTC
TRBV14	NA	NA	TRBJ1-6	CASSQEKGAGISSPLHF	TGTGCCAGCAGCCAAGAAAAAGGGGCAGGCATTAGCTCACCCCTCCACTTT
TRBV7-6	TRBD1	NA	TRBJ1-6	CASSLGPTGGRNSPLHF	TGTGCCAGCAGCTTAGGACCCACAGGGGGCCGTAATTCACCCCTCCACTTT
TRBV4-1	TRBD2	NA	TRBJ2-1	CASSQRAGVYNEQFF	TGCGCCAGCAGCCAGCGGGCGGGGGTTTACAATGAGCAGTTCTTC
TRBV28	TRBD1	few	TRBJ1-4	CASSLGQPNEKLFF	TGTGCCAGCAGCCTGGGACAGCCTAATGAAAAACTGTTTTTT
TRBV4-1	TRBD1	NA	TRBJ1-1	CASSWKTGWTEAFF	TGCGCCAGCAGCTGGAAGACAGGGTGGACTGAAGCTTTCTTT